Listed below are T cell receptor beta chains from one sample, sequenced in a study of cytomegalovirus exposure and HLA in healthy donors. This table comes from immunoSEQ multiplex PCR, and its TCRdb copy is limited to in-frame clones, with some not included. There are tens of thousands of clones in the sample; nearly 70% occur only once, and less than 8.5% lies in the top ten. The sequencing sample was made of PBMCs. The source is a man aged 25 to 40 in good health and CMV-seronegative. Each CDR3 is given with its conserved first and last residue. Fields, in order: CDR3 DNA, CDR3 protein, J gene, clone size, V gene, D gene. D genes are given only for firm matches. A row's size may be missing; if present it is once, few, many or a size class.

DNA: TGTGCCAGCGGTGTTGGGGCGGGGTACGAGCAGTACTTC
CDR3: CASGVGAGYEQYF
J: TRBJ2-7
size: NA
V: TRBV7-9
D: NA

DNA: TGTGCCAGCAGTTCCAGACAGGCTCCCGAGCAGTACTTC
CDR3: CASSSRQAPEQYF
J: TRBJ2-7
size: NA
V: TRBV2
D: NA

DNA: TGTGCCAGCAGTCCATTAGGGACAGGGGGCCAAAAACTGTTTTTT
CDR3: CASSPLGTGGQKLFF
J: TRBJ1-4
size: NA
V: TRBV28
D: TRBD1

DNA: TGTGCCAGCAGTCAGCAGGGTGATGGCACAGATACGCAGTATTTT
CDR3: CASSQQGDGTDTQYF
J: TRBJ2-3
size: NA
V: TRBV28
D: NA

DNA: TGTGCCAGCAGTGGTGCAATGACAGGGCCTTCGGGTTACGAGCAGTACTTC
CDR3: CASSGAMTGPSGYEQYF
J: TRBJ2-7
size: NA
V: TRBV25-1
D: TRBD1

DNA: TGCGCCAGCAGCCCGGGACTAGCGGGAGGGGTAGCCAAAAACATTCAGTACTTC
CDR3: CASSPGLAGGVAKNIQYF
J: TRBJ2-4
size: once
V: TRBV4-1
D: TRBD2

DNA: TGTGCCAGCAGTCCCCCCAGTAGGGGCGATGAGCAGTTCTTC
CDR3: CASSPPSRGDEQFF
J: TRBJ2-1
size: once
V: TRBV6-5
D: NA

DNA: TGTGCCAGCAGCGAACCTCTGGGACTAGTGTTGACAGATACGCAGTATTTT
CDR3: CASSEPLGLVLTDTQYF
J: TRBJ2-3
size: few
V: TRBV7-9
D: TRBD2

DNA: TGTGCCACCAGCAGAGGCGGGACTAGCGGGGTAACCCAGTACTTC
CDR3: CATSRGGTSGVTQYF
J: TRBJ2-5
size: NA
V: TRBV15
D: TRBD2

DNA: TGTGCTAGCAGCCCCCGGGCCGCAGGGACAGATACGCAGTATTTT
CDR3: CASSPRAAGTDTQYF
J: TRBJ2-3
size: NA
V: TRBV7-7
D: NA

DNA: TGTGCCAGCTGCGCCCCGGGACTCTTAAATGAGCAGTTCTTC
CDR3: CASCAPGLLNEQFF
J: TRBJ2-1
size: NA
V: TRBV6-5
D: NA

DNA: TGTGCCAGCAGTCGAGGACAAGCTAACTATGGCTACACCTTC
CDR3: CASSRGQANYGYTF
J: TRBJ1-2
size: NA
V: TRBV6-6
D: NA

DNA: TGCAGTGCTAGAGCGCGGAATGAGCAGTTCTTC
CDR3: CSARARNEQFF
J: TRBJ2-1
size: once
V: TRBV20-1
D: NA

DNA: TGTGCCAGCAGTTCCCCAACAGGGGGCCTCGGCGGCCAGCCCCAGCATTTT
CDR3: CASSSPTGGLGGQPQHF
J: TRBJ1-5
size: NA
V: TRBV28
D: TRBD1

DNA: TGTGCCAGCAGCTTAGAGGTTGGCGGGAAGTCAGAAGATACGCAGTATTTT
CDR3: CASSLEVGGKSEDTQYF
J: TRBJ2-3
size: NA
V: TRBV7-9
D: NA

DNA: TGTGCCAGCAGCTTGCCGGGACAGGGTGGCGTGGAGCAGTACTTC
CDR3: CASSLPGQGGVEQYF
J: TRBJ2-7
size: NA
V: TRBV6-1
D: TRBD1

DNA: TGTGCCAGCAGAGGGACAGGGTCCACTGAAGCTTTCTTT
CDR3: CASRGTGSTEAFF
J: TRBJ1-1
size: NA
V: TRBV6-4
D: TRBD1

DNA: TGCAGCGCGGTCTTCTACGAGCAGTACTTC
CDR3: CSAVFYEQYF
J: TRBJ2-7
size: NA
V: TRBV29-1
D: NA

DNA: TGTGCCAGCAGTGAACGGGAGGGTTGGGGAGAGACCCAGTACTTC
CDR3: CASSEREGWGETQYF
J: TRBJ2-5
size: NA
V: TRBV6-1
D: TRBD2

DNA: TGTGCCAGCAGTTATGGAGACGGATACTATGGCTACACCTTC
CDR3: CASSYGDGYYGYTF
J: TRBJ1-2
size: NA
V: TRBV6-5
D: NA

DNA: TGTGCCAGCAGCCGGGCAGGACAGGGACATGGCTACACCTTC
CDR3: CASSRAGQGHGYTF
J: TRBJ1-2
size: NA
V: TRBV7-2
D: TRBD1

DNA: TGCGCCAGCAGCTTGTTTCTGGGAGAGGGTGGCTACACCTTC
CDR3: CASSLFLGEGGYTF
J: TRBJ1-2
size: NA
V: TRBV5-1
D: NA

DNA: TGCAGTGCTACGGGACAGAAAGCTTTCTTT
CDR3: CSATGQKAFF
J: TRBJ1-1
size: few
V: TRBV20-1
D: TRBD1

DNA: TGCGCCAGCAGCTTGGAGGGGATTCAGCCCCAGCATTTT
CDR3: CASSLEGIQPQHF
J: TRBJ1-5
size: NA
V: TRBV5-1
D: NA

DNA: TGTGCCAGCAGCGAACCAGGGTTCCACGAGCAGTACTTC
CDR3: CASSEPGFHEQYF
J: TRBJ2-7
size: NA
V: TRBV6-5
D: NA

DNA: TGTGCCAGCAGCCCCTCAGGTCAGAGAAGCAATCAGCCCCAGCATTTT
CDR3: CASSPSGQRSNQPQHF
J: TRBJ1-5
size: NA
V: TRBV7-2
D: NA

DNA: TGTGCCAGCAGCCAACGCCTAGAAGGAAACACTGAAGCTTTCTTT
CDR3: CASSQRLEGNTEAFF
J: TRBJ1-1
size: NA
V: TRBV4-2
D: NA

DNA: TGCGCCAGCAGCCAAGAGGGACTAGTGTTTGATACGCAGTATTTT
CDR3: CASSQEGLVFDTQYF
J: TRBJ2-3
size: few
V: TRBV4-3
D: TRBD2

DNA: TGTGCCAGCACAACCGAGGGTACCTACAATGAGCAGTTCTTC
CDR3: CASTTEGTYNEQFF
J: TRBJ2-1
size: NA
V: TRBV7-9
D: NA

DNA: TGTGCCAGCAGCTTAGGCCCCGGGTCCGAGCAGTACTTC
CDR3: CASSLGPGSEQYF
J: TRBJ2-7
size: once
V: TRBV7-2
D: NA

DNA: TGTGCCAGCAGCCGCGGGACAGGGGAAAATGGCTACACCTTC
CDR3: CASSRGTGENGYTF
J: TRBJ1-2
size: few
V: TRBV28
D: TRBD1

DNA: TGCAGCGTTCGTCGTAATCCCTACGAGCAGTACTTC
CDR3: CSVRRNPYEQYF
J: TRBJ2-7
size: NA
V: TRBV29-1
D: NA

DNA: TGCAGCGTTGAAGATCTATCGGGGAAGGATTCACCCCTCCACTTT
CDR3: CSVEDLSGKDSPLHF
J: TRBJ1-6
size: NA
V: TRBV29-1
D: NA

DNA: TGTGCCAGCAGTGACGACAGGGGAGAGACCCAGTACTTC
CDR3: CASSDDRGETQYF
J: TRBJ2-5
size: few
V: TRBV2
D: TRBD1

DNA: TGTGCCAGCAGTGAGTCGTACAATCAGCCCCAGCATTTT
CDR3: CASSESYNQPQHF
J: TRBJ1-5
size: NA
V: TRBV2
D: NA

DNA: TGTGCCAGCTCACTCAACATCCCTAGCACAGATACGCAGTATTTT
CDR3: CASSLNIPSTDTQYF
J: TRBJ2-3
size: NA
V: TRBV18
D: NA

DNA: TGTGCCAGCAGCTTACGCGGGACCCAGCCCCAGCATTTT
CDR3: CASSLRGTQPQHF
J: TRBJ1-5
size: few
V: TRBV7-8
D: NA

DNA: TGTGCCAGCAGCCCCGGACTAGCGGGAGAGGACGAGCAGTACTTC
CDR3: CASSPGLAGEDEQYF
J: TRBJ2-7
size: few
V: TRBV4-2
D: TRBD2

DNA: TGCGCCAGCAGCCAAAGCGACCGGGACAGGGGATATGGCTACACCTTC
CDR3: CASSQSDRDRGYGYTF
J: TRBJ1-2
size: NA
V: TRBV4-3
D: TRBD1

DNA: TGTGCCAGCAGCTTAGGGCGGGGGATAGAGACCCAGTACTTC
CDR3: CASSLGRGIETQYF
J: TRBJ2-5
size: NA
V: TRBV7-9
D: TRBD2

DNA: TGTGCCAGCAGTGCGCCAGGGGGCGCGGGGAGGAGCAATCAGCCCCAGCATTTT
CDR3: CASSAPGGAGRSNQPQHF
J: TRBJ1-5
size: NA
V: TRBV6-1
D: TRBD1

DNA: TGTGCCAGCAGTGGACCGGACAGGGGAATTAATGGCTACACCTTC
CDR3: CASSGPDRGINGYTF
J: TRBJ1-2
size: NA
V: TRBV6-1
D: TRBD1